Following are 27 T cell receptor beta chains from one sample sequenced in a study of Ad26.COV2.S vaccination and SARS-CoV-2 variants. Using immunoSEQ multiplex PCR, the repertoire was profiled, and TCRdb retains in-frame clones only, with some absent. Seen here are 200,000 to 250,000 clones, 88% observed once, and the top ten hold about 10%. The treatment denotes: some 19 received Ad26.COV2.S at low or high dose, single or two shots; 5 received placebo; per-sample allocation not given. Vaccine and placebo recipients were sampled on day 63 after the first injection. This material consisted of peripheral blood, taken in a trial of Ad26.COV2.S vaccine versus placebo. These receptors originate from a person between 18 and 59 years old who received the Ad26.COV2.S COVID-19 vaccine or a placebo.

The chain links TRBV28 to TRBJ2-3; possibly TRBD2 for D (5 bases). The CDR3 runs to 13 residues. V was cut by 8 bases and J by 0 bases, with 9 bases left in between. Germline CDR1 is MDHEN and CDR2 is SYDVKM. The CDR3 region has the DNA TGTGCCAGCCTGGGCGGGAGCACAGATACGCAGTATTTT. Translation: CASLGGSTDTQYF.

This chain connects TRBV19 to TRBJ2-7; D gene ambiguous. The V and J ends lost 4 bases and 6 bases respectively, with 10 bases between them. CDR1 and CDR2 from the germline V gene are LNHDA and SQIVND (reference sequence). The CDR3 has 12 amino acids. This chain's CDR3 is CASSTRRTEQYF. Here the CDR3 DNA reads TGTGCCAGTAGTACCCGACGAACCGAGCAGTACTTC.

The chain links TRBV27 to TRBJ2-1; possible D gene TRBD2, 6 bases. V lost 5 bases to trimming and J lost 4 bases, with 9 bases between them. The CDR3 is 13 residues long. Germline assignment: CDR1 MNHEY and CDR2 SMNVEV (reference sequence). The CDR3: CASSSGGYNEQFF. The CDR3 DNA follows: TGTGCCAGCAGTAGCGGAGGGTACAATGAGCAGTTCTTC.

The V and J genes are TRBV7-9 and TRBJ2-7; 11 positions agree with TRBD2. The CDR3 extends over 18 amino acids. Germline CDR1 SEHNR, CDR2 FQNEAQ (reference sequence). V shed 6 bases and J 0 bases; nucleotides not matched to a gene: 13. The CDR3 DNA is TGTGCCAGCAGGAGTTTAGCGGGAGGGCCTCGCAGCTCCTACGAGCAGTACTTC. As protein: CASRSLAGGPRSSYEQYF.

This chain uses TRBV6-5 with TRBJ2-1; 13 bases map to TRBD2. Unmatched junction bases numbered 9, after V lost 4 bases and J lost 9 bases. CDR1 is MNHEY and CDR2 is SVGAGI in the germline V gene. The CDR3 length is 16 residues. The CDR3 DNA is TGTGCCAGCAGTTTTGGGACTAGCGGGATCCCAGGTGAGCAGTTCTTC. Its protein is CASSFGTSGIPGEQFF.

The gene calls are TRBV6-6 and TRBJ2-3; possible D gene TRBD2, 6 bases. V shed 4 bases and J shed 3 bases, with 17 bases lying between them. Germline V gives CDR1 MNHNY, CDR2 SVGAGI (reference sequence). The CDR3 is 16 amino acids. CDR3 residues: CASSWQSGLGTDTQYF. Written as DNA, the CDR3 is TGTGCCAGCAGTTGGCAGAGCGGGTTAGGGACAGATACGCAGTATTTT.

The gene calls are TRBV5-6 and TRBJ2-7; TRBD1 aligns across 10 bases. V was clipped by 3 bases and J by 4 bases; unmatched bases: 4. Germline CDR1 is SGHDT and CDR2 is YYEEEE. The CDR3 consists of 14 residues. CDR3 residues: CASSSGTGVYEQYF. The CDR3 nucleotides read TGTGCCAGCAGCTCCGGGACAGGGGTATACGAGCAGTACTTC.

The CDR3 region is CASSSGGLKSSYNSPLHF. CDR3 nucleotide sequence: TGTGCCAGCAGCTCAGGGGGCCTCAAGAGCTCCTATAATTCACCCCTCCACTTT. The V and J genes are TRBV13 and TRBJ1-6; the match to TRBD1 covers 8 bases. The V segment lost 4 bases and the J segment 0 bases; nucleotides outside the gene matches: 8. Germline V gene data show CDR1 as PRHDT and CDR2 as FYEKMQ (reference sequence). The CDR3 is 18 amino acids.

The V call is TRBV6-5, the J call TRBJ1-6; 7 nucleotides agree with TRBD1. The CDR3 has 14 residues. After removal of 5 bases from V and 8 bases from J, the junction contained 6 bases not matched to a gene. Per the germline V gene, CDR1 is MNHEY and CDR2 is SVGAGI. The CDR3 protein is CASSTGTVYSPLHF. The CDR3, as DNA: TGTGCCAGCAGTACCGGGACAGTCTATTCACCCCTCCACTTT.

This clone was detected only a few times. This chain joins TRBV10-3 and TRBJ1-6; 7 nucleotides agree with TRBD1. The ends lost 8 bases at V and 7 bases at J; junction bases unmatched: 11. The CDR3 is 15 amino acids. Germline CDR1 ENHRY, CDR2 SYGVKD. In DNA form, the CDR3 reads TGTGCCATCGCCTACTCCGGGACAGAAAATTCACCCCTCCACTTT. This translates into CAIAYSGTENSPLHF.

The chain is built from TRBV15 and TRBJ2-7; D remains unclear. V lost 1 base and J lost 4, with 8 bases in between. The CDR3 totals 13 residues. Germline CDR1 and CDR2: LNHNV and YYDKDF (reference sequence). In DNA form, the CDR3 reads TGTGCCACCAGCAGAGGTCGAGGTTACGAGCAGTACTTC. This sequence encodes CATSRGRGYEQYF. The whole variable domain, remainder taken from reference TRBV15 and TRBJ2-7, is DAMVIQNPRYQVTQFGKPVTLSCSQTLNHNVMYWYQQKSSQAPKLLFHYYDKDFNNEADTPDNFQSRRPNTSFCFLDIRSPGLGDTAMYLCATSRGRGYEQYFGPGTRLTVT.

This CDR3 reads CASSEGIGELFF. CDR3 in DNA: TGCGCCAGCAGCGAGGGGATCGGGGAGCTGTTTTTT. The chain has TRBV5-1 and TRBJ2-2; either TRBD1 or TRBD2 may fit D (5 bases each). The CDR3 has 12 amino acids. The germline V gene has CDR1 SGHRS and CDR2 YFSETQ. V was pared by 4 bases and J by 7 bases, with 8 bases between.

CDR3 protein: CASSTAGTTDTQYF. The DNA of the CDR3 is TGTGCCAGCAGCACGGCAGGGACCACAGATACGCAGTATTTT. The chain carries TRBV25-1 and TRBJ2-3; D may be TRBD1 or TRBD2 (5 bases each). V was trimmed by 6 bases and J by 2 bases, leaving 12 bases between them. The CDR3 has 14 amino acids. Germline V lookup: CDR1 MGHDK, CDR2 SYGVNS.

V and J are TRBV19 and TRBJ1-1; possible D gene TRBD1, 6 bases. Germline V CDR1 and CDR2: LNHDA, SQIVND (reference sequence). The CDR3 runs 14 residues. Trimming removed 1 base from V and 4 bases from J, with 10 bases in between. Written as DNA, the CDR3 is TGTGCCAGTAGTATAGTTGGAGGGGGCACTGAAGCTTTCTTT. It encodes CASSIVGGGTEAFF.

The rearrangement uses TRBV28 and TRBJ1-1, with a weak D call TRBD1 (6 bases). The V and J ends lost 3 bases and 1 base respectively, with 9 bases between them. The CDR3 is 14 amino acids. Per germline, CDR1 MDHEN and CDR2 SYDVKM. DNA of the CDR3: TGTGCCAGCAGTTTGGGCAGGGGGAACACTGAAGCTTTCTTT. This gives the protein CASSLGRGNTEAFF.

This clone was counted a single time. The chain links TRBV24-1 to TRBJ2-7; no firm D call. The CDR3 loop spans 13 amino acids. The V end was cut by 2 bases, the J end by 0 bases, with 4 bases between. Germline V CDR1 and CDR2: KGHDR, SFDVKD. CDR3 sequence reads: CATSDSGSYEQYF. The DNA for the CDR3 is TGTGCCACCAGTGATTCAGGCTCCTACGAGCAGTACTTC.

This clone appeared a single time. V usage is TRBV19 and J usage is TRBJ1-2; the D gene is possibly TRBD1 (6 bases). V was pared by 5 bases and J by 6 bases, with 22 bases between. Germline V gives CDR1 LNHDA, CDR2 SQIVND (reference sequence). The CDR3 loop spans 16 amino acids. The CDR3 region has the DNA TGTGCCAGTAGTTTGGCGGCGACAGGCGTTTTCCATGGCTACACCTTC. Residues: CASSLAATGVFHGYTF.

V gene TRBV6-6 combines with J gene TRBJ2-5; TRBD1 matches 9 bases. With 5 bases clipped from V and 5 bases from J, the junction kept 6 bases outside the gene matches. CDR3 length: 14 amino acids. Germline values: CDR1 MNHNY, CDR2 SVGAGI (reference sequence). CDR3 nucleotides: TGTGCCAGCAGTCCGACAGGGGGGGGCGAGACCCAGTACTTC. Translation: CASSPTGGGETQYF.

This clone came up once. The rearrangement joins TRBV5-1 to TRBJ2-7, with a tentative D call TRBD2 (7 bases). CDR3 length: 14 residues. V lost 4 bases, J lost 6 bases, and 17 bases lay in between. CDR1 and CDR2 (germline): SGHRS, YFSETQ. The CDR3 protein is CASSLAAGVGEQYF. Here the CDR3 DNA reads TGCGCCAGCAGCCTAGCGGCAGGGGTAGGCGAGCAGTACTTC.

This chain joins TRBV9 and TRBJ1-1, with a weak D call TRBD1 (6 bases). Germline V CDR1 and CDR2: SGDLS, YYNGEE. Trimming cost V 4 bases and J 1 base, with 17 bases left between them. The CDR3 consists of 16 residues. The CDR3, as DNA: TGTGCCAGCAGCCGATTTGCCGGGACACCGAACACTGAAGCTTTCTTT. It encodes CASSRFAGTPNTEAFF.

This chain joins TRBV7-9 and TRBJ1-1; a possible D gene is TRBD1 (6 bases). CDR1 SEHNR and CDR2 FQNEAQ come from the germline V gene (reference sequence). This CDR3 comprises 15 residues. With 2 bases removed from V and 2 bases from J, the gap between germline ends came to 12 bases. CDR3 sequence (DNA): TGTGCCAGCAGCTTATCACAGGGTGGTAACACTGAAGCTTTCTTT. Its translation is CASSLSQGGNTEAFF.

This chain links TRBV10-3 with TRBJ2-3, with 9 bases fitting TRBD2. From germline, CDR1 is ENHRY and CDR2 SYGVKD. This CDR3 contains 15 residues. With V trimmed by 6 bases and J by 6 bases, 10 bases remained unmatched. The CDR3 DNA reads TGTGCCATCAGAAGGATGGCGGGGGGGCTCGATACGCAGTATTTT. Translation gives CAIRRMAGGLDTQYF.

Here the CDR3 DNA reads TGTGCCTGGAGTCGGGAGATGGGGAACACCGGGGAGCTGTTTTTT. Its translation is CAWSREMGNTGELFF. The gene calls are TRBV30 and TRBJ2-2, with a possible D match to TRBD2 (6 bases). Trimming left V 2 bases short and J 1 base short, with 11 bases between. The CDR3 runs 15 residues. Per germline, CDR1 GTSNPN and CDR2 SVGIG (reference sequence). Full variable domain (missing parts from reference TRBV30 and TRBJ2-2): SQTIHQWPATLVQPVGSPLSLECTVEGTSNPNLYWYRQAAGRGLQLLFYSVGIGQISSEVPQNLSASRPQDRQFILSSKKLLLSDSGFYLCAWSREMGNTGELFFGEGSRLTVL.

The rearrangement links TRBV5-1 to TRBJ2-1; D possibly corresponds to TRBD1 (6 bases). The V end was cut by 0 bases, the J end by 8 bases, with 15 bases between. In germline, CDR1 is SGHRS, CDR2 YFSETQ. The CDR3 extends over 15 amino acids. The CDR3 loop is CASSLGGQGNDEQFF. The CDR3 DNA is TGCGCCAGCAGCTTGGGGGGTCAGGGGAACGATGAGCAGTTCTTC.

The chain joins TRBV6-5 to TRBJ2-5; D possibly matches TRBD1 or TRBD2 (5 bases each). CDR1 is MNHEY and CDR2 is SVGAGI in the germline V gene. This CDR3 is built from 14 residues. Trimming stripped 7 bases from V and 0 bases from J, with 12 bases between. The CDR3 protein is CASTEGPYQETQYF. CDR3 in DNA: TGTGCCAGCACCGAGGGGCCCTACCAAGAGACCCAGTACTTC.

The rearrangement joins TRBV5-7 to TRBJ2-7, with TRBD1 identical over 9 bases. TRBV5-7 is flagged as an ORF with uncertain function. V trimming: 2 bases; J trimming: 3 bases; junction bases outside the gene matches: 3. This CDR3 has 14 amino acids. The CDR3 DNA sequence: TGTGCCAGCAGCTTACAGGGGGCCTACTACGAGCAGTACTTC. It encodes CASSLQGAYYEQYF.

V gene TRBV28 combines with J gene TRBJ1-3; D unclear. CDR1 is MDHEN and CDR2 is SYDVKM in the germline V gene. The CDR3 has 13 residues. V lost 3 bases, J lost 0 bases, and 3 bases lay in between. In DNA form, the CDR3 reads TGTGCCAGCAGTTTGGGCTCTGGAAACACCATATATTTT. Translation: CASSLGSGNTIYF.